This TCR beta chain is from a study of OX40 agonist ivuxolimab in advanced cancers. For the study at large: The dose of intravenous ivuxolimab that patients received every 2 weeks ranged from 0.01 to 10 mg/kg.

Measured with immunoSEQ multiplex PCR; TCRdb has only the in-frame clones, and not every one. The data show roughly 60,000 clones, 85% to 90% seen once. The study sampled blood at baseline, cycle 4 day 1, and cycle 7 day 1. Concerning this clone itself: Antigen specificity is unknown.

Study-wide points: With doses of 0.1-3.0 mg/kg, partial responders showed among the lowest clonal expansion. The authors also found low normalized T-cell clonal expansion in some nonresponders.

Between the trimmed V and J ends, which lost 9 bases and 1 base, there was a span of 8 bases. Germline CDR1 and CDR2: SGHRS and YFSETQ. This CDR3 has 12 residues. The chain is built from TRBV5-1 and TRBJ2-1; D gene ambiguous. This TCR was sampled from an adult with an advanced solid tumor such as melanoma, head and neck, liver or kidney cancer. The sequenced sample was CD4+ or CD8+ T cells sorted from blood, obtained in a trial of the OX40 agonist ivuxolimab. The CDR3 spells CATQGSYNEQFF. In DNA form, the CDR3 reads TGCGCCACCCAAGGATCCTACAATGAGCAGTTCTTC.